This T cell receptor (beta chain) was recovered during a study of T-cell reconstitution after alpha-beta-depleted transplantation in children. General study points: At around two months after transplant, the alpha-beta T cells were reportedly derived from several hundred expanded clones that came from non-depleted graft cells. High day-60 TCRbeta diversity in some patients came from surviving recipient T cells and thymic progenitors. A year post-transplant, T-cell counts and diversity derived mostly from newly produced T cells.

Preparation of the TCRbeta library involved a method that used unique molecular identifiers. TCRdb re-derived calls from the PCR reads in MiXCR, one entry per CDR3 protein. The table records 200,000 to 250,000 distinct CDR3 sequences, 25% of them present only once. There are 14 residues in the CDR3. After removal of 6 bases from V and 2 bases from J, the junction contained 6 bases not matched to a gene. The germline CDR1 and CDR2 sequences are DFQATT and SNEGSKA (reference sequence). This clonotype was recorded at least ten times. The target antigen is unknown. The rearrangement joins TRBV20-1 to TRBJ1-3; 8 nucleotides align to TRBD1. This TCR came from a girl aged 2 to 10 with Fanconi anemia, due to receive a stem cell transplant. Sample: PBMCs, taken before TCRalphabeta/CD19-depleted stem cell transplant. CDR3 in DNA: TGCAGTGCCGCTACAGGGGGGCCTGGAAACACCATATATTTT. This translates into CSAATGGPGNTIYF.